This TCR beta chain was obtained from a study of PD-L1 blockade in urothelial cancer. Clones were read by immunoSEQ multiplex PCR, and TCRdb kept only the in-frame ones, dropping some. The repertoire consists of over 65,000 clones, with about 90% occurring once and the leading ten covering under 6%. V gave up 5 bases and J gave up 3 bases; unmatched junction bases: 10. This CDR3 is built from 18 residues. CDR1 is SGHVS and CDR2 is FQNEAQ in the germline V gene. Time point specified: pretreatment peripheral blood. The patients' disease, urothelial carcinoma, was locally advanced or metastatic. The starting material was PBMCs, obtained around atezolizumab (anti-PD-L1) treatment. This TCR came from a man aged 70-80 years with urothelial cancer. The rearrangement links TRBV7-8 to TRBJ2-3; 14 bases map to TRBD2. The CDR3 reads CASSPRTSGRMRTDTQYF. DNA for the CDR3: TGTGCCAGCAGCCCGCGGACTAGCGGGAGGATGCGGACAGATACGCAGTATTTT.